One TCR beta chain is described in this entry. Its specificity is not known. It may be a read error: a sequence one base away is much more abundant. The data are from a study of T cells in Graves' hyperthyroidism and ophthalmopathy. Study results and caveats: Blood shared most expanded thyroid clonotypes above 0.001.

Diagnostic assessment was based on clinical symptoms, serum thyroxine and TRAb, thyroid ultrasound and orbital computed tomography. Each 10 ml fresh peripheral blood draw supplied the PBMCs. Trimming took 5 bases from V and 1 from J; bases not matched to a gene: 13. CDR1 is SEHNR, CDR2 FQNEAQ, per germline (reference sequence). The CDR3 totals 18 residues. Regions amplified from RNA transcripts were the TCR beta CDR3 regions. TCR CDR3 regions were first amplified by RT-PCR with HTBI primers. TCRdb processed the multiplex PCR reads anew with MiXCR; each CDR3 protein has one entry. Among about 52,000 distinct CDR3 sequences listed, over 40% were seen once.

The chain has TRBV7-9 and TRBJ1-1, with 10 bases lining up with TRBD1. This receptor was identified in a woman aged 50 to 65 with Graves' ophthalmopathy. Sample: blood. CDR3 loop: CASSLGSGTGAPNTEAFF. The CDR3 DNA reads as TGTGCCAGCAGCCTCGGTTCCGGGACAGGGGCGCCGAACACTGAAGCTTTCTTT.